These T cell receptor beta chains were read from a single sample in a study of identical twins. TCRdb re-called the 5' RACE reads through MiXCR, storing one row per CDR3 protein. The data hold 520,000 or so distinct CDR3 sequences, with approximately 22% observed a single time. These data also featured in a second study, about T cells expressing NK-cell markers.

Source material: CD4+ T cells sorted from blood. These receptors originate from a woman between 18 and 30 years old in good health. Both conserved end residues are part of each CDR3. The order of the fields is J gene, D gene, V gene, clone size, CDR3 protein, CDR3 DNA. The D gene is left open where the match is weak. Size is stated for part of the rows, as once, few or many counts, or as a class when the clone is expanded.

>TRBJ1-2|.|TRBV25-1|.
CASSESVSYTF
TGTGCCAGCAGTGAGTCAGTTAGCTACACCTTC
>TRBJ2-5|.|TRBV5-1|few
CASSLARGGETQYF
TGCGCCAGCAGCTTAGCGAGGGGAGGAGAGACCCAGTACTTC
>TRBJ2-1|TRBD2|TRBV12-3/TRBV12-4|.
CASSTSGRDEQFF
TGTGCCAGCAGCACTAGCGGGAGGGATGAGCAGTTCTTC
>TRBJ2-3|.|TRBV20-1|.
CSAPISTDTQYF
TGCAGTGCCCCAATTTCCACAGATACGCAGTATTTT
>TRBJ1-4|.|TRBV20-1|few
CSASGPPTNEKLFF
TGCAGTGCTTCGGGCCCTCCAACTAATGAAAAACTGTTTTTT
>TRBJ1-2|TRBD1|TRBV20-1|few
CSGDSLTNYGYTF
TGCAGTGGGGACAGTTTGACTAACTATGGCTACACCTTC
>TRBJ1-1|TRBD1|TRBV20-1|few
CSAAGQTHTEAFF
TGCAGTGCCGCGGGACAGACCCACACTGAAGCTTTCTTT
>TRBJ2-5|.|TRBV7-9|.
CASKPQAREGTQYF
TGTGCCAGCAAGCCGCAGGCGCGGGAAGGGACCCAGTACTTC
>TRBJ1-2|TRBD1|TRBV2|.
CASRGDSLHGYTF
TGTGCCAGCAGAGGGGACAGCCTCCATGGCTACACCTTC
>TRBJ2-5|TRBD2|TRBV20-1|.
CSARASGSGETQYF
TGCAGTGCTAGAGCTAGCGGGAGTGGAGAGACCCAGTACTTC